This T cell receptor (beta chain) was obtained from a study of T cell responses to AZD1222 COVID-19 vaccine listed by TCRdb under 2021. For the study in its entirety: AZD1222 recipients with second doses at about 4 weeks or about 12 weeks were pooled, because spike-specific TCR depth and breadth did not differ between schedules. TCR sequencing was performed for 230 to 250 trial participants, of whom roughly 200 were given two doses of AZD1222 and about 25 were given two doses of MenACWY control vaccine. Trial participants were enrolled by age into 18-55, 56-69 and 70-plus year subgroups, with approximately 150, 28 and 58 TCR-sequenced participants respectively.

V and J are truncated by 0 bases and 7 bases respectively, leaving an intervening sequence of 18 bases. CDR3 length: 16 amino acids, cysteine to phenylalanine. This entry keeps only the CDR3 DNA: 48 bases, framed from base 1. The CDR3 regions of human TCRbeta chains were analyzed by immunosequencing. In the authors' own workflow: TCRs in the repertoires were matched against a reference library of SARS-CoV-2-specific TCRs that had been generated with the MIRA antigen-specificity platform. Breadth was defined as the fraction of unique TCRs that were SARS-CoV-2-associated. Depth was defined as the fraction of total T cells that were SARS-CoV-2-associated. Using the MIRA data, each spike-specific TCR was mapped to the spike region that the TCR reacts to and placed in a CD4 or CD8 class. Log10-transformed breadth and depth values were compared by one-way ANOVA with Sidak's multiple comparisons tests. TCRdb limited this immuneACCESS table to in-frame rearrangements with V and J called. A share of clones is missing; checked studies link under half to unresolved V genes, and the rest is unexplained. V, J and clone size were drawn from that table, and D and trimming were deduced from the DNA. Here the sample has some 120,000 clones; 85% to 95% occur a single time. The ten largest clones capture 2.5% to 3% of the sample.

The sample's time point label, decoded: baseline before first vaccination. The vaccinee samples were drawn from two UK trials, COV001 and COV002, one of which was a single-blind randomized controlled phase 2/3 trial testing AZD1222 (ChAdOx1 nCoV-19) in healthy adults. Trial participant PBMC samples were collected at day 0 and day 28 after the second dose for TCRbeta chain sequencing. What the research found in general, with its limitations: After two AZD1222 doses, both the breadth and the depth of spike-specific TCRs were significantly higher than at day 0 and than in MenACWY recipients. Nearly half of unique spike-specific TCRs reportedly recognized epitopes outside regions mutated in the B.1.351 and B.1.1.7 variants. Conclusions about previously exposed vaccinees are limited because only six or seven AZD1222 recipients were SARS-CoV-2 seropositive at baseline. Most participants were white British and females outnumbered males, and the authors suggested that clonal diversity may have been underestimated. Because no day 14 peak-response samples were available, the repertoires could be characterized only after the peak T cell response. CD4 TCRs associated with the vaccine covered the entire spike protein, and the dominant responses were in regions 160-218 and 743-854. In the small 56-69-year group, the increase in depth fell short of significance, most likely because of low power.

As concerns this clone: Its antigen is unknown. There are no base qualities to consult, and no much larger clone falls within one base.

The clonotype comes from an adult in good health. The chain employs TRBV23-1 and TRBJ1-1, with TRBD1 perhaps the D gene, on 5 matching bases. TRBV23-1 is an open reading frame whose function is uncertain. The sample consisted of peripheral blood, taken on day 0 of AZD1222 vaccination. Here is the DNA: TGCGCCAGCAGTCAATCCCCCAAGGGGTCGAGGAATGAAGCTTTCTTT. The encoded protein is CASSQSPKGSRNEAFF.